This entry concerns a single T cell receptor (beta chain). This clone was picked up one time. Its antigen remains unidentified. Within one base of it there is no much larger clone, and no base qualities were kept. The data are from a study of Ad26.COV2.S vaccination and SARS-CoV-2 variants (dated by TCRdb to the early 2020s). Some background on the complete study: Donors in the vaccine arm were drawn from COV1001, a phase I-IIa trial of Ad26.COV2.S in healthy adults that was multicentre, randomized, double-blind and placebo-controlled. The TCR-sequenced set comprised approximately 32 samples: approximately 19 Ad26.COV2.S vaccine recipients, 5 placebo recipients and 8 SARS-CoV-2 convalescent individuals. TCRbeta repertoire sequencing served as the tool for gauging how specific and how broad the SARS-CoV-2-reactive T cell receptors were following Ad26.COV2.S vaccination. Throughout the experiments and outcome assessment, investigators stayed blinded to trial group allocation. Ad26.COV2.S was administered intramuscularly at a dose of 5x10^10 or 1x10^11 viral particles, either as one shot or as two shots given 56 days apart. Trial participants were randomized into five groups of five: low-dose or high-dose Ad26.COV2.S given once or twice, or placebo on both occasions.

Trimming accounts for 5 bases at V and 6 bases at J, while the number of junction bases matched to no gene is 8. CDR1 and CDR2 (SEHNR, FQNEAQ) derive from the germline V gene (reference sequence). From cysteine to phenylalanine, the CDR3 is 15 amino acids long. Only CDR3 DNA is held: 45 bases, read in frame from base 1. What the work shows at the level of the full study, not this receptor alone: Spike-specific TCR breadth was higher in Ad26.COV2.S recipients than in placebo recipients (P = 0.0014). Vaccine and placebo recipients had similar non-spike TCR breadth, a finding consistent with the vaccine containing only spike. After vaccination, substantial breadth of spike-specific CD8+ and CD4+ T cell responses was reported. The authors noted that the TCR breadth and depth analyses may have underestimated total T cell responses. The study lacked the statistical power to compare responses across vaccine doses or regimens.

The treatment or condition label on this specimen signifies: some 19 received Ad26.COV2.S at low or high dose, single or two shots; about 5 received placebo; per-sample allocation not given. For vaccine and placebo recipients, repertoires were sequenced using samples collected on day 63 after the first injection. Between 29 July and 7 August 2020, Cohort 1b enrolled 25 adults aged 18-55 years at one site in Boston, USA. Ad26.COV2.S was a replication-incompetent adenovirus type 26 vector that expressed a prefusion-stabilized SARS-CoV-2 spike protein derived from the original Wuhan strain. TCRbeta CDR3 regions were sequenced with the immunoSEQ Assay. After extraction, genomic DNA underwent amplification by bias-controlled multiplex PCR, followed by high-throughput sequencing. Per the source publication's procedure: To quantify the absolute abundance of every unique TCRbeta CDR3 region, sequences were collapsed and filtered. Usable DNA was measured by amplifying reference genes present in all nucleated cells, and TCRbeta template counts were normalized to that usable DNA to estimate T cell fraction. Repertoire TCRs were annotated as SARS-CoV-2-specific when V gene, CDR3 amino acid sequence and J gene were exactly matched to a known reactive TCR set. The reference SARS-CoV-2 TCR set was obtained from MIRA and was filtered for enrichment in COVID-19-positive ImmuneCODE repertoires, whereby public or cross-reactive TCRs were removed. Based on the MIRA antigens, annotated TCRs were further analysed at the level of specific ORF or position within ORF. Breadth was defined as the number of annotated unique rearrangements divided by the total number of unique productive rearrangements, and depth was defined as the summed frequency of the annotated unique rearrangements. Two-sided Wilcoxon rank-sum tests were applied when comparing TCR breadth between groups. TCRdb mirrors the immuneACCESS table, restricted to in-frame sequences. Some clones are absent from its copies; in checked studies, under half trace to an unresolved V gene, and the reason for the others is unknown. That table gives V, J and clone size, and the DNA gave D and trimming. In this sample the table shows roughly 500,000 clones, 87% of which occur a single time. The top ten clones comprise more than 10% of the sample.

Sample: peripheral blood, taken in a trial of Ad26.COV2.S vaccine versus placebo. The chain couples TRBV7-9 to TRBJ1-5, with 9 bases in between that match TRBD1. The receptor was derived from a person between 18 and 65 years old who received the Ad26.COV2.S COVID-19 vaccine or a placebo. The CDR3 protein sequence reads: CASSPGTGISQPQHF. DNA sequence: TGTGCCAGCAGCCCCGGGACAGGGATAAGTCAGCCCCAGCATTTT.